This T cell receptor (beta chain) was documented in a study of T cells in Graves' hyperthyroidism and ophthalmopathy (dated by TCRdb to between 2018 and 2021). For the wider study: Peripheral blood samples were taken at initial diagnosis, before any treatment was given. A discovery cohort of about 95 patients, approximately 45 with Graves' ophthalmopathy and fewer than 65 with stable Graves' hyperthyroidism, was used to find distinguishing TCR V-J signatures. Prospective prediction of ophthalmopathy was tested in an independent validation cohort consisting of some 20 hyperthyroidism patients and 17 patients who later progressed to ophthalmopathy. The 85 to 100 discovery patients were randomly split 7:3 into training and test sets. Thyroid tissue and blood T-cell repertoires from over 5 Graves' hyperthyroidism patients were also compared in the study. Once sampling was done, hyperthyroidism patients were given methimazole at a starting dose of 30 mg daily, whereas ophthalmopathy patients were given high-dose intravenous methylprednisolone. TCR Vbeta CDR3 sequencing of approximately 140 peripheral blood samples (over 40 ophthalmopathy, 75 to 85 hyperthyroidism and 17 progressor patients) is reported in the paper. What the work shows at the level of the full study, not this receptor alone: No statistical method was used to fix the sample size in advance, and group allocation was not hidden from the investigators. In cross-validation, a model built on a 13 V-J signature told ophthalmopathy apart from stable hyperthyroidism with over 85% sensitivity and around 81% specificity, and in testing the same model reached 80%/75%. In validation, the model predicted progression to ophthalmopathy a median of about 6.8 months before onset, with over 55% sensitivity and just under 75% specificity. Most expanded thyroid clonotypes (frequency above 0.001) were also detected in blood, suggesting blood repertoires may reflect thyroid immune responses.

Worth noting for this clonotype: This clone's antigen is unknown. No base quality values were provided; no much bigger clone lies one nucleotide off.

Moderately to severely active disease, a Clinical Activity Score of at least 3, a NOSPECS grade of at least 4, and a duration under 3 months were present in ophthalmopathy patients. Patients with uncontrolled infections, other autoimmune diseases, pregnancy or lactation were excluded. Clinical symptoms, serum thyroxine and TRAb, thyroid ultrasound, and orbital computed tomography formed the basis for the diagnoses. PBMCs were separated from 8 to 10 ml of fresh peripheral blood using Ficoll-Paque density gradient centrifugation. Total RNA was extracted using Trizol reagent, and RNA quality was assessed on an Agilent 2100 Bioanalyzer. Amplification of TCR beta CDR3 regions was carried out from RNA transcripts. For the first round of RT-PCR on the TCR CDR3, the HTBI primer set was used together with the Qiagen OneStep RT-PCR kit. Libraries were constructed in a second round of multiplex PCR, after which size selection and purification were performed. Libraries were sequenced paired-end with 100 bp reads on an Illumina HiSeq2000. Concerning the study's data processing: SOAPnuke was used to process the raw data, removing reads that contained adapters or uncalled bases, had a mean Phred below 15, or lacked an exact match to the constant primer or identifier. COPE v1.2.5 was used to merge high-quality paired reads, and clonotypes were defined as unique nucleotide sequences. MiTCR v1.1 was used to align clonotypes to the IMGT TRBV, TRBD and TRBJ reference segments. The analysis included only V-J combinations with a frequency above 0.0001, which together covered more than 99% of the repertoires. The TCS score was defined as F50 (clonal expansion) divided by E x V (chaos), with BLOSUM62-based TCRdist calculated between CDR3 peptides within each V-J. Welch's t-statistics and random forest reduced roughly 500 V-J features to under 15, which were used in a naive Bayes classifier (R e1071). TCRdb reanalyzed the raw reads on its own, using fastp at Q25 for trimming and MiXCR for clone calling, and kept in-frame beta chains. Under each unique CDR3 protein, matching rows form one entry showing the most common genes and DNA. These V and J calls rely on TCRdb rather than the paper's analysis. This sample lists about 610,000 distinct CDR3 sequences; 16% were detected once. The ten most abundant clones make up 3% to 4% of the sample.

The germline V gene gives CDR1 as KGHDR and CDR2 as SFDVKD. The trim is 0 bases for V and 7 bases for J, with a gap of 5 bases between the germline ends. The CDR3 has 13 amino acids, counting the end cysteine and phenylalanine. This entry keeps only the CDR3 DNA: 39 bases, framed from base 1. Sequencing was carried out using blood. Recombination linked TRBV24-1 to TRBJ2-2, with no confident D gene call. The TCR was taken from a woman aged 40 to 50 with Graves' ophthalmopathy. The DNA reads TGTGCCACCAGTGATTTGAGAAGCGGGGAGCTGTTTTTT. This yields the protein CATSDLRSGELFF.